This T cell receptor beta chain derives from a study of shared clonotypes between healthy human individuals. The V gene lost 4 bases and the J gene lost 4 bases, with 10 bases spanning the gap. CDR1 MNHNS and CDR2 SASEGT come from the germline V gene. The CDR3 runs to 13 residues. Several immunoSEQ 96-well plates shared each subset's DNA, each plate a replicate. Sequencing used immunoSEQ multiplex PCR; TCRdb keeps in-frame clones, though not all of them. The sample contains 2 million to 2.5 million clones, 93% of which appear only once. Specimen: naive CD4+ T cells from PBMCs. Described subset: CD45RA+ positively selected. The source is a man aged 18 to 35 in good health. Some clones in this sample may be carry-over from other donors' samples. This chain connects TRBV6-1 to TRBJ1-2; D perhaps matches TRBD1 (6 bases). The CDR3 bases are TGTGCCAGCAGTGCTTGGGGGCCCTATGGCTACACCTTC. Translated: CASSAWGPYGYTF.